These 8 T cell receptor beta chains were sequenced from one sample in a study of T cell changes during pregnancy in multiple sclerosis. Sequencing used immunoSEQ multiplex PCR; TCRdb keeps in-frame clones, though not all of them. The sample includes under 60,000 clones, 92% of them seen just once. This material consisted of CD4+ T cells from peripheral blood mononuclear cells, taken after pregnancy. These receptors were obtained from a female donor with multiple sclerosis, enrolled in a pregnancy study.

This clone occurred once. The rearrangement links TRBV7-2 to TRBJ1-2; D possibly corresponds to TRBD1 (5 bases). Trimming took off 2 bases at V and 8 bases at J, with 24 bases between the two ends. CDR1 and CDR2 from the germline V gene are SGHTA and FQGNSA. The CDR3 totals 17 residues. In nucleotides, the CDR3 is TGTGCCAGCAGCTTAAATGGTGGGGGGTGGATTAGGTACGGCTACACCTTC. This translates into CASSLNGGGWIRYGYTF.

The V call is TRBV4-1, the J call TRBJ1-3; D possibly corresponds to TRBD1 (6 bases). The germline V and J ends were trimmed by 4 bases and 0 bases, with 10 bases remaining between them. The length of the CDR3 is 15 residues. In germline, CDR1 is MGHRA, CDR2 YSYEKL. This chain's CDR3 is CASSRQGHSGNTIYF. The DNA of the CDR3 is TGCGCCAGCAGCCGCCAGGGGCACTCTGGAAACACCATATATTTT.

This clone was seen only once. This sequence joins TRBV19 and TRBJ1-6; 7 bases align to TRBD1. Trimming removed 8 bases from V and 10 bases from J; junction bases left unmatched: 11. CDR3 length: 14 residues. The germline V gene encodes CDR1 LNHDA and CDR2 SQIVND (reference sequence). The CDR3 sequence: CASDIQTGSSPLHF. The CDR3 DNA follows: TGTGCCAGTGACATACAGACAGGGTCCTCACCCCTCCACTTT.

The V and J genes are TRBV19 and TRBJ2-5, with TRBD2 identical over 11 bases. V dropped 6 bases and J dropped 10; count of bases not matched to a gene: 10. The germline V gene has CDR1 LNHDA and CDR2 SQIVND (reference sequence). The CDR3 totals 14 residues. CDR3 sequence: CASRASGGLGGQYF. For the CDR3, the DNA is TGTGCCAGTAGGGCTAGCGGGGGGTTAGGTGGCCAGTACTTC.

The chain recombines TRBV7-3 with TRBJ2-1, with TRBD2 matching over 9 bases. Germline values: CDR1 SGHTA, CDR2 FQGTGA. The length of the CDR3 is 15 residues. J gave up 6 bases and V 2 bases, and 5 bases lay outside the gene matches. CDR3 loop: CASSLASGVFNEQFF. The DNA for the CDR3 is TGTGCCAGCAGCTTAGCTAGCGGGGTCTTCAATGAGCAGTTCTTC.

The rearrangement joins TRBV5-1 to TRBJ2-5, with D possibly matching TRBD1 (8 bases). This CDR3 has 15 amino acids. V lost 4 bases to trimming and J lost 4 bases, with 17 bases between them. The V gene's germline CDR1 is SGHRS and CDR2 YFSETQ. CDR3 sequence: CASSPGGQVIETQYF. In nucleotides, the CDR3 is TGCGCCAGCAGCCCGGGGGGACAGGTGATAGAGACCCAGTACTTC.

The rearrangement uses TRBV11-2 and TRBJ1-4, with no clear D. The V end was cut by 1 base, the J end by 7 bases, with 7 bases between. CDR3 length equals 13 residues. In germline, CDR1 is SGHAT, CDR2 FQNNGV. CDR3 in amino acids: CASSLVIPEKLFF. As DNA, the CDR3 is TGTGCCAGCAGCTTAGTTATTCCTGAAAAACTGTTTTTT.

Turning to this clone: A read error may produce the germline difference seen at one junction end. This chain links TRBV7-7 with TRBJ2-1; 15 bases are a match to TRBD2. Germline CDR1 and CDR2: SSHAT and FNYEAQ (reference sequence). The CDR3 length is 19 residues. The CDR3 DNA reads as TGTGCTAGCAGCCTCCGAATCCCGGGACTAGCGGGGGGTTACAATGAGCAGTTCTTC. Translating gives CASSLRIPGLAGGYNEQFF.